One and the same sample provided the 2 T cell receptor beta chains below, sequenced in a study of CD8 T cells in Susac syndrome. The RNA input was roughly 0.45 to 1 ug, and it was reverse transcribed with random hexamers. MiXCR, run by TCRdb on the immunoSEQ multiplex PCR reads, gives a single entry per CDR3 protein. The sample has about 200,000 distinct CDR3 sequences, 90% to 96% seen once. Sequenced input: CD4+ T cells from PBMCs. The receptors come from a human donor with multiple sclerosis.

V usage is TRBV30 and J usage is TRBJ2-3, with D perhaps matching TRBD2 (5 bases). Germline V gives CDR1 GTSNPN, CDR2 SVGIG (reference sequence). Trimming removed 0 bases from V and 1 base from J, with 11 bases in between. The CDR3 extends over 15 amino acids. The CDR3 protein is CAWSVPSLGTDTQYF. DNA of the CDR3: TGTGCCTGGAGTGTACCTAGCTTGGGCACAGATACGCAGTATTTT.

This clonotype showed up just once. The chain recombines TRBV2 with TRBJ1-6; TRBD1 is a possible D gene (6 bases). Between the trimmed V and J ends, which lost 10 bases and 8 bases, there was a span of 18 bases. From germline, CDR1 is SNHLY and CDR2 FYNNEI. The CDR3 loop spans 14 amino acids. CDR3 residues: CATPRGTGDSPLHF. The CDR3 nucleotides are TGTGCCACCCCGAGGGGGACTGGAGATTCACCCCTCCACTTT.